This T cell receptor beta chain was identified in a study of early T cells in non-severe SARS-CoV-2 infection. This clonotype was counted a few times. Trimming left V 1 base short and J 5 bases short, with 14 bases between. This CDR3 has 15 residues. From germline, CDR1 is LGHNA and CDR2 YNFKEQ. In TCRdb, the 5' RACE reads were re-called with MiXCR into one record per CDR3 protein. Among tens of thousands of distinct CDR3 sequences listed, roughly 12% were seen once. The input for sequencing was whole blood, taken at baseline. The clonotype was recovered from an adult who was a healthcare worker with PCR-confirmed SARS-CoV-2 infection or an uninfected control (not recorded which). This chain links TRBV4-2 with TRBJ1-1; D remains ambiguous. For the CDR3, the DNA is TGTGCCAGCAGCCAAGCTTTCCCCGAGGGAACTGAAGCTTTCTTT. Translation: CASSQAFPEGTEAFF.